A single sample is the source of the 20 T cell receptor beta chains below, sequenced in a study of memory CD4+ T cells and cytomegalovirus serostatus. Here immunoSEQ multiplex PCR was the method, and the copy in TCRdb shows in-frame clones only, minus some. The sample has roughly 56,000 clones, over 80% seen once; the top ten hold roughly 0.4%. Single viable CD3+CD4+CD8-CD45RO+ cells were sorted as the memory CD4+ T cells. The sequenced sample was memory CD4+ T cells from blood. Receptors originate from an adult in good health and CMV-seronegative.

V usage is TRBV5-1 and J usage is TRBJ2-1; 7 bases fit TRBD1. Germline trimming cut 4 bases from V and 16 bases from J; bases unmatched to any gene: 11. The CDR3 contains 12 residues. Per the germline V gene, CDR1 is SGHRS and CDR2 is YFSETQ. CDR3 in DNA: TGCGCCAGCAGCGAAAACGACAGGGTCGAATTCTTC. The encoded protein is CASSENDRVEFF.

This chain links TRBV11-2 with TRBJ2-7; no reliable D call. The CDR3 consists of 13 residues. Trimming took off 4 bases at V and 11 bases at J, with 18 bases between the two ends. Germline values: CDR1 SGHAT, CDR2 FQNNGV. The CDR3 reads CASSSPRWLEKYF. The CDR3 DNA is TGTGCCAGCAGCTCCCCTAGGTGGTTGGAGAAGTACTTC.

This clone was counted only a few times. The chain couples TRBV7-3 to TRBJ2-6; D might be TRBD1 (7 bases). The germline CDR1 and CDR2 sequences are SGHTA and FQGTGA. The V end was cut by 0 bases, the J end by 2 bases, with 8 bases between. The CDR3 spans 16 residues. The CDR3 nucleotides are TGTGCCAGCAGCTTAACCAGGGGGGCTGGGGCCAACGTCCTGACTTTC. It codes for CASSLTRGAGANVLTF.

V usage is TRBV18 and J usage is TRBJ1-4, with D hard to call. Trimming stripped 3 bases from V and 0 bases from J, with 8 bases between. Germline CDR1 KGHSH, CDR2 LQKENI. This CDR3 contains 15 residues. CDR3 sequence (DNA): TGTGCCAGCTCACCGAACCTTCCAACTAATGAAAAACTGTTTTTT. Amino acid sequence: CASSPNLPTNEKLFF.

The V gene is TRBV15, the J gene TRBJ2-2; D is undetermined. Germline loops: CDR1 LNHNV, CDR2 YYDKDF (reference sequence). The V and J ends lost 5 bases and 1 base respectively, with 11 bases between them. This CDR3 region has 15 residues. CDR3 sequence reads: CATSSRAGNTGELFF. In DNA, the CDR3 is TGTGCCACCAGCTCCCGTGCCGGGAACACCGGGGAGCTGTTTTTT.

V is TRBV5-1 and J is TRBJ1-3; D not certain. The CDR3 consists of 15 residues. Germline V gene sequence: CDR1 SGHRS, CDR2 YFSETQ. V lost 0 bases, J lost 3 bases, and 10 bases lay in between. For the CDR3, the DNA is TGCGCCAGCAGCTTGGGGTCAGCGGGTGGAAACACCATATATTTT. It translates to CASSLGSAGGNTIYF.

V gene TRBV27 combines with J gene TRBJ2-7, with TRBD2 matching over 9 bases. The germline CDR1 and CDR2 sequences are MNHEY and SMNVEV (reference sequence). The CDR3 spans 14 residues. V shed 6 bases, J shed 10 bases, and the junction held 13 bases outside the gene matches. Here the CDR3 reads CASSPGGGAFTQYF. The CDR3, as DNA: TGTGCCAGCAGCCCCGGCGGGGGGGCATTTACTCAGTACTTC.

CDR3 DNA: TGTGCCAGCGCTAAGTTAGGGCACTACGAGCAGTACTTC. Protein product: CASAKLGHYEQYF. V gene TRBV7-2 combines with J gene TRBJ2-7; D is unresolved. Per the germline V gene, CDR1 is SGHTA and CDR2 is FQGNSA. The CDR3 loop spans 13 amino acids. The germline V and J ends were trimmed by 8 bases and 3 bases, with 14 bases remaining between them.

This clone appeared once. The chain employs TRBV2 and TRBJ1-1; D gene ambiguous. Germline CDR1 and CDR2: SNHLY and FYNNEI. Trimming took 1 base from V and 1 from J, leaving 13 bases between them. This CDR3 has 16 amino acids. CDR3 DNA: TGTGCCAGCAGTGAAGGGGCAGGCAGGCGGAACACTGAAGCTTTCTTT. Protein sequence: CASSEGAGRRNTEAFF.

J is TRBJ2-2 and V is TRBV5-1; weak D call: TRBD1 (6 bases). Germline loops: CDR1 SGHRS, CDR2 YFSETQ. V was clipped by 4 bases and J by 1 base, with 14 bases between them. The CDR3 consists of 16 residues. Here the CDR3 DNA reads TGCGCCAGCAGCATACAGGGTGTCCGGAACACCGGGGAGCTGTTTTTT. It codes for CASSIQGVRNTGELFF.

This chain links TRBV9 with TRBJ1-5, with TRBD1 matching over 8 bases. With V trimmed by 5 bases and J by 5 bases, 9 bases remained unmatched. CDR1 is SGDLS and CDR2 is YYNGEE in the germline V gene. The CDR3 has 15 amino acids. The DNA of the CDR3 is TGTGCCAGCAGTGCTGGACAGGGAGTAGATCAGCCCCAGCATTTT. Translating gives CASSAGQGVDQPQHF. The full variable domain, in which reference TRBV9 and TRBJ1-5 provide the parts outside the CDR3, is DSGVTQTPKHLITATGQRVTLRCSPRSGDLSVYWYQQSLDQGLQFLIQYYNGEERAKGNILERFSAQQFPDLHSELNLSSLELGDSALYFCASSAGQGVDQPQHFGDGTRLSIL.

This chain uses TRBV23-1 with TRBJ1-5, with 10 bases matching TRBD1. TRBV23-1 is an ORF, and what it does is uncertain. V shed 6 bases, J shed 4 bases, and the junction held 6 bases outside the gene matches. The CDR3 is 15 residues long. The CDR3 sequence: CASRPRQGANQPQHF. DNA for the CDR3: TGCGCCAGCAGGCCCCGACAGGGGGCAAATCAGCCCCAGCATTTT.

This clone was recorded once. This chain links TRBV28 with TRBJ1-4; 7 bases match TRBD1. Germline V gene lookup returns CDR1 MDHEN and CDR2 SYDVKM. CDR3 length: 12 amino acids. Unmatched junction bases numbered 3, after V lost 9 bases and J lost 5 bases. In nucleotides, the CDR3 is TGTGCCAGTGTGACAGGGAATGAAAAACTGTTTTTT. Encoded protein: CASVTGNEKLFF.

This clone was detected once. The chain carries TRBV25-1 and TRBJ2-4; unclear D gene. CDR1 MGHDK and CDR2 SYGVNS come from the germline V gene. V lost 4 bases to trimming and J lost 4 bases, with 8 bases between them. This CDR3 is built from 13 residues. CDR3 sequence: CASSGHGKNIQYF. DNA of the CDR3: TGTGCCAGCAGTGGACATGGGAAAAACATTCAGTACTTC.

The genes are TRBV6-6 and TRBJ2-6, with 7 bases matching TRBD1. The V and J ends lost 7 bases and 1 base, in that order; junction bases with no gene match: 4. The CDR3 runs to 15 residues. Germline V gene lookup returns CDR1 MNHNY and CDR2 SVGAGI (reference sequence). The CDR3 DNA sequence: TGTGCCAGCACCAACAGGGGATCTGGGGCCAACGTCCTGACTTTC. Protein sequence: CASTNRGSGANVLTF.

This chain joins TRBV30 and TRBJ1-6, with D tentatively TRBD1 (5 bases). V lost 6 bases, J lost 6 bases, and 15 bases lay in between. The CDR3 totals 14 residues. Per the germline V gene, CDR1 is GTSNPN and CDR2 is SVGIG (reference sequence). The CDR3 bases are TGTGCCTGCAGGGTTGGCGGAGGTAATTCACCCCTCCACTTT. Amino acids: CACRVGGGNSPLHF. The full variable domain, in which reference TRBV30 and TRBJ1-6 provide the parts outside the CDR3, is SQTIHQWPATLVQPVGSPLSLECTVEGTSNPNLYWYRQAAGRGLQLLFYSVGIGQISSEVPQNLSASRPQDRQFILSSKKLLLSDSGFYLCACRVGGGNSPLHFGNGTRLTVT.

In DNA, the CDR3 is TGTGCCAGCAGGAATGGACTCGTCAATGAGCAGTTCTTC. Its protein is CASRNGLVNEQFF. The chain combines TRBV7-8 with TRBJ2-1; TRBD2 is a possible D gene (5 bases). With 6 bases removed from V and 6 bases from J, the gap between germline ends came to 12 bases. The CDR3 has 13 amino acids. Germline CDR1 and CDR2: SGHVS and FQNEAQ.

This chain uses TRBV9 with TRBJ1-5; no definite D call. There are 15 residues in the CDR3. Trimming removed 4 bases at V and 0 bases at J, with 11 bases between. CDR1 is SGDLS, CDR2 YYNGEE, per germline. This chain's CDR3 is CASSPSGGSNQPQHF. DNA of the CDR3: TGTGCCAGCAGCCCATCGGGCGGTAGCAATCAGCCCCAGCATTTT.

J is TRBJ1-2 and V is TRBV30, with TRBD1 as a possible D gene (5 bases). With 1 base removed from V and 4 bases from J, the gap between germline ends came to 16 bases. Germline-derived CDR1 and CDR2 are GTSNPN and SVGIG (reference sequence). This CDR3 is built from 15 residues. CDR3 region: CAWSAQNTGTYGYTF. Here the CDR3 DNA reads TGTGCCTGGAGTGCCCAGAACACAGGAACCTATGGCTACACCTTC.

This chain uses TRBV4-3 with TRBJ1-1; TRBD1 might be the D (6 bases). Germline V gene lookup returns CDR1 LGHNA and CDR2 YSLEER. The V gene lost 4 bases and the J gene lost 4 bases, with 16 bases spanning the gap. CDR3 length: 15 amino acids. The CDR3 sequence: CASSLGTSEGTEAFF. Written as DNA, the CDR3 is TGCGCCAGCAGCCTTGGGACAAGTGAGGGCACTGAAGCTTTCTTT.